This T cell receptor beta chain comes out of a study of control samples from healthy donors and cancer patients. Libraries were prepared by immunoSEQ multiplex PCR; TCRdb keeps only in-frame clonotypes and omits some of them. The data hold approximately 110,000 clones, with 90% observed a single time. This CDR3 is 15 amino acids long. V shed 2 bases and J 4 bases; nucleotides not matched to a gene: 7. Germline V lookup: CDR1 MDHEN, CDR2 SYDVKM. Sequenced sample: blood. The source of this sequence is a human donor in good health. The donor label of this sample is uncertain. The chain couples TRBV28 to TRBJ2-5, with TRBD2 identical over 7 bases. The CDR3 sequence: CASSLAAGFGETQYF. CDR3 nucleotides: TGTGCCAGCAGTTTAGCAGCGGGGTTCGGAGAGACCCAGTACTTC.